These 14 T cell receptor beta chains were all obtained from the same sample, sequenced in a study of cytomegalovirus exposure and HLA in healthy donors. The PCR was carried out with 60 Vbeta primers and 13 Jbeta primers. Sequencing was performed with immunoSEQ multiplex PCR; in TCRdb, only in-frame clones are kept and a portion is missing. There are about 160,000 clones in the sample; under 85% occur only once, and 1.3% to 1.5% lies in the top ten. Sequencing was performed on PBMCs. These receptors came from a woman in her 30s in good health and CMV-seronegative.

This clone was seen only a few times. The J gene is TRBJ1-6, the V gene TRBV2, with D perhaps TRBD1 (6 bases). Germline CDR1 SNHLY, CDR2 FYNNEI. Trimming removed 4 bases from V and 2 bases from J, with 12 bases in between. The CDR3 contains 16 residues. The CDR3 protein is CASSGWGQAYNSPLHF. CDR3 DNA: TGTGCCAGCAGTGGGTGGGGGCAGGCCTATAATTCACCCCTCCACTTT.

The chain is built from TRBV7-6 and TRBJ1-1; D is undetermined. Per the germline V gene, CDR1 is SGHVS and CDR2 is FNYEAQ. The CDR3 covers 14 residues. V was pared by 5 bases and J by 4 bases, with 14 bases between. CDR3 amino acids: CASSPSRVGTEAFF. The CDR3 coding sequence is TGTGCCAGCAGCCCGAGCCGGGTAGGCACTGAAGCTTTCTTT.

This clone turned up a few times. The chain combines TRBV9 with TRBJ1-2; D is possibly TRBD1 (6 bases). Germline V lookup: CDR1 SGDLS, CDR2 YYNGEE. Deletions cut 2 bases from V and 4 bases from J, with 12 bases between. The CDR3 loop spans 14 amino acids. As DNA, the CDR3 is TGTGCCAGCAGCGTCCGGGACAACGGCTATGGCTACACCTTC. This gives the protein CASSVRDNGYGYTF.

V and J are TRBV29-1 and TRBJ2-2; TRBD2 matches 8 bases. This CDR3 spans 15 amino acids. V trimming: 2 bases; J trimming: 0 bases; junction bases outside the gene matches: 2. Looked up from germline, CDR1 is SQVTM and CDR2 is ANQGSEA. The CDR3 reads CSVEYGGANTGELFF. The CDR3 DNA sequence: TGCAGCGTTGAATACGGGGGGGCGAACACCGGGGAGCTGTTTTTT.

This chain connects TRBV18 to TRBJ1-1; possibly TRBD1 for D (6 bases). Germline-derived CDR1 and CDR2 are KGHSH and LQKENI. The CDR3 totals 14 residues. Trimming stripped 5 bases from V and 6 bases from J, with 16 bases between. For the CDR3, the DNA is TGTGCCAGCTCATGGGGGGGCGTCTCTGCTGAAGCTTTCTTT. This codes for CASSWGGVSAEAFF. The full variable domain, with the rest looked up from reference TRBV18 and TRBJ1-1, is NAGVMQNPRHLVRRRGQEARLRCSPMKGHSHVYWYRQLPEEGLKFMVYLQKENIIDESGMPKERFSAEFPKEGPSILRIQQVVRGDSAAYFCASSWGGVSAEAFFGQGTRLTVV.

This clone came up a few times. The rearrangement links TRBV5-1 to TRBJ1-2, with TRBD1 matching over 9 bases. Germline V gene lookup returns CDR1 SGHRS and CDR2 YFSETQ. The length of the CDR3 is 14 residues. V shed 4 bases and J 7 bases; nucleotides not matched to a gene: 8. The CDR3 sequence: CASSALDRGGGYTF. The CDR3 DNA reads TGCGCCAGCAGCGCCTTGGACAGGGGAGGTGGCTACACCTTC.

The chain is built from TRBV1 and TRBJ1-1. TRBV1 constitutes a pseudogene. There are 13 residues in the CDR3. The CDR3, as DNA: TGCACCAGCAGCCGTTGCGAGAACACTGAAGCTTTCTTT. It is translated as CTSSRCENTEAFF.

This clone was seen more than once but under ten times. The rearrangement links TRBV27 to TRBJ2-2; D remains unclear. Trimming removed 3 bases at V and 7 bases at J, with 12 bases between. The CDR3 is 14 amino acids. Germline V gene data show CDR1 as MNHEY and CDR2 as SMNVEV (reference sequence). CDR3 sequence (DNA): TGTGCCAGCAGTTTTGTCCCCCTTAGCGGGGAGCTGTTTTTT. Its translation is CASSFVPLSGELFF.

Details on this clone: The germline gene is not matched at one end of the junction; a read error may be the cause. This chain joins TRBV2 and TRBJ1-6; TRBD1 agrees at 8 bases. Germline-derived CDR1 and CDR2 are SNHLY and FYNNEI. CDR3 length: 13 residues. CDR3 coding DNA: TGTGCCAGCAGTGCAGGGGGCAATTCACCCCTCCGCTTT. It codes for CASSAGGNSPLRF.

The CDR3 here is CASSVATGDGYTF. The DNA of the CDR3 is TGTGCCAGCAGCGTAGCAACAGGGGATGGCTACACCTTC. The chain recombines TRBV9 with TRBJ1-2; 7 bases align to TRBD1. Trimming cost V 0 bases and J 6 bases; bases outside gene matches: 2. The germline CDR1 and CDR2 sequences are SGDLS and YYNGEE. The length of the CDR3 is 13 residues.

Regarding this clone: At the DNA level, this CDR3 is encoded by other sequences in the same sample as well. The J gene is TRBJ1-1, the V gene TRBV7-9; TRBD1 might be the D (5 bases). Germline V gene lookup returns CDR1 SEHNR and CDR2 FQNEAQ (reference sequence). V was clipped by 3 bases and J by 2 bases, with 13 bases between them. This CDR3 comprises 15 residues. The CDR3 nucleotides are TGTGCCAGCAGCTTTGGGGGGAGGACAAACACTGAAGCTTTCTTT. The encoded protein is CASSFGGRTNTEAFF.

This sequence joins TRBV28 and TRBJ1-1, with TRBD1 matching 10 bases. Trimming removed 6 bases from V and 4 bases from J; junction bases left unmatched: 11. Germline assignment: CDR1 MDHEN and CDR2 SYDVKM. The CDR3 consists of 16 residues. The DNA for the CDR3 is TGTGCCAGCAGCCCCACCCCGGGACAGGGGCCCACTGAAGCTTTCTTT. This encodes CASSPTPGQGPTEAFF.

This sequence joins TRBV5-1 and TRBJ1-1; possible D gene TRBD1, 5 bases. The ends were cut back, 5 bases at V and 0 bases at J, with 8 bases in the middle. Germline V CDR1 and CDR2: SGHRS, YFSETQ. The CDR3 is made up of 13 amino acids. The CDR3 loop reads CASRQAMNTEAFF. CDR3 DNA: TGCGCCAGCAGACAGGCAATGAACACTGAAGCTTTCTTT.

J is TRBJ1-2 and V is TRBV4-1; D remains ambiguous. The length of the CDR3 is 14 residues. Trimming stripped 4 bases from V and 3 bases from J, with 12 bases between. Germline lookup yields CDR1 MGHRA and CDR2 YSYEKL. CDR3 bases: TGCGCCAGCAGCCTTACGGACGGGGACTATGGCTACACCTTC. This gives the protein CASSLTDGDYGYTF.